One sample yielded the 32 T cell receptor beta chains listed below, sequenced in a study of T cell responses to AZD1222 COVID-19 vaccine. Clones were read by immunoSEQ multiplex PCR, and TCRdb kept only the in-frame ones, dropping some. The data show 110,000 to 150,000 clones, roughly 91% seen once. The input for sequencing was peripheral blood, taken on day 0 of AZD1222 vaccination. The receptors originated from an adult in good health.

The chain links TRBV5-1 to TRBJ2-2; TRBD1 agrees at 8 bases. The CDR3 consists of 15 residues. The germline gives CDR1 SGHRS, CDR2 YFSETQ. J gave up 5 bases and V 6 bases, and 9 bases lay outside the gene matches. The CDR3 reads CASKDRVVGTGELFF. In nucleotides, the CDR3 is TGCGCCAGCAAGGACAGGGTTGTTGGAACCGGGGAGCTGTTTTTT.

The V gene is TRBV4-1, the J gene TRBJ1-3, with 8 bases identical to TRBD1. V lost 0 bases to trimming and J lost 9 bases; unmatched junction nucleotides: 22. The germline gives CDR1 MGHRA, CDR2 YSYEKL. This CDR3 comprises 20 residues. DNA for the CDR3: TGCGCCAGCAGCCAAGATTCCCGACAGGGGCAATCCATCAATCGAATCACCATATATTTT. It translates to CASSQDSRQGQSINRITIYF.

The chain is built from TRBV11-3 and TRBJ2-3, with D possibly TRBD1 on 6 matching bases. Germline V CDR1 and CDR2: SGHNT, YENEEA. Trimming took 5 bases from V and 1 from J, leaving 10 bases between them. CDR3 length: 14 amino acids. Here the CDR3 DNA reads TGTGCCAGCAGCCCGCGGACAGGCACAGATACGCAGTATTTT. It translates to CASSPRTGTDTQYF.

The chain joins TRBV18 to TRBJ2-7; D is unresolved. Germline V gives CDR1 KGHSH, CDR2 LQKENI. Deletions cut 3 bases from V and 6 bases from J, with 12 bases between. The CDR3 length is 13 residues. CDR3 protein: CASSPLREPEQYF. The CDR3 nucleotides are TGTGCCAGCTCACCGTTAAGGGAACCCGAGCAGTACTTC.

This chain uses TRBV12-3 or TRBV12-4 with TRBJ1-1, with D unresolved. The CDR3 covers 13 residues. Trimming pared 2 bases from V and 2 bases from J, leaving 6 bases between. CDR3 amino acids: CASSLMFNTEAFF. CDR3 coding DNA: TGTGCCAGCAGTTTAATGTTTAACACTGAAGCTTTCTTT.

The V gene is TRBV4-2, the J gene TRBJ1-5, with D uncertain. V gave up 6 bases and J gave up 0 bases, with 18 bases separating them. The CDR3 sequence is 17 residues long. Germline CDR1 reads LGHNA; CDR2 reads YNFKEQ. The CDR3, as DNA: TGTGCCAGCAGTCCAAATGTACTGCGGGATAGCAATCAGCCCCAGCATTTT. Translating gives CASSPNVLRDSNQPQHF.

The chain carries TRBV2 and TRBJ1-1; 8 positions agree with TRBD1. Germline loops: CDR1 SNHLY, CDR2 FYNNEI. V was clipped by 1 base and J by 8 bases; unmatched bases: 6. This CDR3 has 14 amino acids. The CDR3 DNA follows: TGTGCCAGCAGTGAAGGGGGGTGGGACAGGGAAGCTTTCTTT. It yields the protein CASSEGGWDREAFF. Full variable domain (remainder filled in from reference TRBV2 and TRBJ1-1): EPEVTQTPSHQVTQMGQEVILRCVPISNHLYFYWYRQILGQKVEFLVSFYNNEISEKSEIFDDQFSVERPDGSNFTLKIRSTKLEDSAMYFCASSEGGWDREAFFGQGTRLTVV.

The CDR3 nucleotides read TGTGCCAGCAGTCAGACAGGGACCAAAAACATTCAGTACTTC. Translation: CASSQTGTKNIQYF. V gene TRBV6-5 combines with J gene TRBJ2-4, with TRBD1 identical over 7 bases. The CDR3 extends over 14 amino acids. Per the germline V gene, CDR1 is MNHEY and CDR2 is SVGAGI. The J segment lost 2 bases and the V segment lost 5 bases, leaving 3 bases of the junction unmatched.

This rearrangement joins TRBV13 to TRBJ1-4; 9 positions match TRBD1. This CDR3 region has 14 residues. V shed 5 bases and J 7 bases; nucleotides not matched to a gene: 5. CDR1 is PRHDT and CDR2 is FYEKMQ in the germline V gene (reference sequence). The CDR3, as DNA: TGTGCCAGCAGCACAAACAGGGGGCGTGAAAAACTGTTTTTT. It encodes CASSTNRGREKLFF.

This rearrangement joins TRBV5-1 to TRBJ1-1; TRBD1 aligns across 7 bases. CDR1 is SGHRS and CDR2 is YFSETQ in the germline V gene. CDR3 length: 16 amino acids. The J segment lost 5 bases and the V segment lost 3 bases, leaving 13 bases of the junction unmatched. The CDR3 sequence is CASSSGLTGTGTEAFF. DNA of the CDR3: TGCGCCAGCAGCTCGGGCTTGACAGGGACTGGGACTGAAGCTTTCTTT. Together with reference TRBV5-1 and TRBJ1-1, the CDR3 gives the full variable domain: KAGVTQTPRYLIKTRGQQVTLSCSPISGHRSVSWYQQTPGQGLQFLFEYFSETQRNKGNFPGRFSGRQFSNSRSEMNVSTLELGDSALYLCASSSGLTGTGTEAFFGQGTRLTVV.

The rearrangement links TRBV18 to TRBJ1-1; 7 bases fit TRBD1. CDR3 length equals 15 residues. V gave up 3 bases and J gave up 1 base; unmatched junction bases: 5. Germline V gene lookup returns CDR1 KGHSH and CDR2 LQKENI. CDR3 nucleotides: TGTGCCAGCTCACCCGAGGACAGGTCGAACACTGAAGCTTTCTTT. The encoded protein is CASSPEDRSNTEAFF.

The chain is built from TRBV7-8 and TRBJ1-2; 10 nucleotides agree with TRBD1. The CDR3 contains 14 residues. Germline V gene sequence: CDR1 SGHVS, CDR2 FQNEAQ. Losses at the gene ends were 5 bases for V and 6 bases for J; bases not matched to a gene: 6. The CDR3 DNA reads as TGTGCCAGCAGCGCAATCGGGACAGGGGATGGCTACACCTTC. Translating it yields CASSAIGTGDGYTF.

CDR3 loop: CASSMARGLSQPQHF. The CDR3 bases are TGTGCCAGTAGTATGGCGCGGGGATTGAGTCAGCCCCAGCATTTT. The J gene is TRBJ1-5, the V gene TRBV19; D is ambiguous. CDR1 LNHDA and CDR2 SQIVND come from the germline V gene (reference sequence). The V gene lost 3 bases and the J gene lost 6 bases, with 15 bases spanning the gap. The CDR3 consists of 15 residues. Looking up the rest from reference TRBV19 and TRBJ1-5 gives the full variable domain: DGGITQSPKYLFRKEGQNVTLSCEQNLNHDAMYWYRQDPGQGLRLIYYSQIVNDFQKGDIAEGYSVSREKKESFPLTVTSAQKNPTAFYLCASSMARGLSQPQHFGDGTRLSIL.

In its sample, this clone was seen a few times. This chain joins TRBV18 and TRBJ1-2; D may be TRBD1 (6 bases). The CDR3 totals 15 residues. The V end lost 1 base, the J end lost 3 bases, and 12 bases lay between the germline ends. Germline CDR1 reads KGHSH; CDR2 reads LQKENI. CDR3 DNA: TGTGCCAGCTCACCACTTGACAGGTTCTACTATGGCTACACCTTC. Translated, it gives CASSPLDRFYYGYTF.

The chain carries TRBV30 and TRBJ1-6; D is uncertain. Germline V gives CDR1 GTSNPN, CDR2 SVGIG (reference sequence). V was trimmed by 0 bases and J by 4 bases, leaving 7 bases between them. The CDR3 contains 14 residues. The CDR3 region is CAWSVGQYNSPLHF. The CDR3 DNA reads TGTGCCTGGAGTGTAGGGCAGTATAATTCACCCCTCCACTTT.

The V gene is TRBV5-5, the J gene TRBJ1-5; D is perhaps TRBD1 (5 bases). This CDR3 is built from 15 residues. The V gene lost 4 bases and the J gene lost 4 bases, with 15 bases spanning the gap. CDR1 is SGHKS, CDR2 YYEKEE, per germline (reference sequence). CDR3 region: CASSPGTNANQPQHF. CDR3 nucleotides: TGTGCCAGCAGCCCAGGGACTAACGCGAATCAGCCCCAGCATTTT. The variable domain in full, completed from reference TRBV5-5 and TRBJ1-5, reads DAGVTQSPTHLIKTRGQQVTLRCSPISGHKSVSWYQQVLGQGPQFIFQYYEKEERGRGNFPDRFSARQFPNYSSELNVNALLLGDSALYLCASSPGTNANQPQHFGDGTRLSIL.

This clone was seen a single time. The V gene is TRBV5-1, the J gene TRBJ1-3, with TRBD1 matching over 11 bases. This CDR3 region has 16 residues. The J segment lost 4 bases and the V segment lost 4 bases, leaving 7 bases of the junction unmatched. The germline V gene has CDR1 SGHRS and CDR2 YFSETQ. The CDR3 DNA reads as TGCGCCAGCAGCAGCGGACAGGGGGCGGGCGGAAACACCATATATTTT. This translates into CASSSGQGAGGNTIYF.

This rearrangement joins TRBV9 to TRBJ1-6, with D unclear. V lost 0 bases and J 4 bases, leaving 11 bases between the germline ends. CDR1 is SGDLS, CDR2 YYNGEE, per germline. The CDR3 extends over 16 amino acids. The CDR3 coding sequence is TGTGCCAGCAGCGTAGACGACACAAGTTATAATTCACCCCTCCACTTT. Amino acid sequence: CASSVDDTSYNSPLHF.

This clone was picked up one time. This rearrangement joins TRBV6-5 to TRBJ2-7; perhaps D is TRBD1 or TRBD2 (5 bases each). The CDR3 runs to 12 residues. Germline values: CDR1 MNHEY, CDR2 SVGAGI. Deletions cut 0 bases from V and 8 bases from J, with 8 bases between. CDR3 sequence (DNA): TGTGCCAGCAGTTACTCATCGGGACAGCAGTACTTC. This codes for CASSYSSGQQYF.

The V gene is TRBV7-6, the J gene TRBJ2-3, with TRBD2 as a possible D gene (6 bases). The CDR3 is 15 residues long. Germline-derived CDR1 and CDR2 are SGHVS and FNYEAQ. V shed 5 bases and J shed 4 bases, with 16 bases lying between them. The chain's CDR3 is CASSQNGGDADTQYF. DNA for the CDR3: TGTGCCAGCAGCCAAAACGGCGGGGACGCAGATACGCAGTATTTT.

The chain uses TRBV5-5 and TRBJ1-5, with TRBD1 as a possible D gene (6 bases). The length of the CDR3 is 15 residues. The germline CDR1 and CDR2 sequences are SGHKS and YYEKEE (reference sequence). V dropped 5 bases and J dropped 0 bases, with 12 bases sitting between them. CDR3: CASRPGEYSNQPQHF. Here the CDR3 DNA reads TGTGCCAGCAGACCAGGGGAGTATAGCAATCAGCCCCAGCATTTT.

In DNA, the CDR3 is TGTGCCATCAGTGGAGAGACCCGGGGCTATGGCTACACCTTC. Protein sequence: CAISGETRGYGYTF. V is TRBV10-3 and J is TRBJ1-2; D unresolved. V was pared by 4 bases and J by 4 bases, with 13 bases between. Germline loops: CDR1 ENHRY, CDR2 SYGVKD. This CDR3 is built from 14 residues.

This sequence joins TRBV29-1 and TRBJ1-1, with 7 bases matching TRBD1. Trimming cost V 7 bases and J 0 bases; bases outside gene matches: 5. This CDR3 comprises 13 residues. Per germline, CDR1 SQVTM and CDR2 ANQGSEA. CDR3 sequence: CSAGQAMNTEAFF. The CDR3 DNA reads as TGCAGCGCCGGACAGGCAATGAACACTGAAGCTTTCTTT.

A single count supports this clone. The chain uses TRBV4-3 and TRBJ2-2; TRBD2 agrees at 13 bases. Unmatched junction bases numbered 5, after V lost 0 bases and J lost 7 bases. This CDR3 region has 17 residues. CDR1 is LGHNA and CDR2 is YSLEER in the germline V gene. The CDR3 coding sequence is TGCGCCAGCAGCCAAGATGCACTAGCGGGGGGGTACGGGGAGCTGTTTTTT. Amino acids: CASSQDALAGGYGELFF.

This chain links TRBV7-9 with TRBJ1-1; D is unresolved. Germline-derived CDR1 and CDR2 are SEHNR and FQNEAQ (reference sequence). The CDR3 spans 11 residues. V lost 3 bases and J lost 8, with 7 bases in between. CDR3 in amino acids: CASSFAGEAFF. As DNA, the CDR3 is TGTGCCAGCAGCTTTGCAGGAGAAGCTTTCTTT.

J is TRBJ2-1 and V is TRBV10-3; either TRBD1 or TRBD2 may fit D (5 bases each). The CDR3 totals 14 residues. The V and J ends lost 6 bases and 4 bases respectively, with 13 bases between them. The germline V gene has CDR1 ENHRY and CDR2 SYGVKD. The CDR3 sequence: CAIRGTERYNEQFF. CDR3 nucleotide sequence: TGTGCCATCAGGGGGACCGAAAGGTACAATGAGCAGTTCTTC.

This clone showed up just once. V gene TRBV5-1 combines with J gene TRBJ2-5; 7 bases are a match to TRBD1. V lost 4 bases, J lost 3 bases, and 6 bases stayed unmatched. The CDR3 has 14 residues. Germline V CDR1 and CDR2: SGHRS, YFSETQ. CDR3 bases: TGCGCCAGCAGCCGTACGACAGGGAAAGAGACCCAGTACTTC. Its translation is CASSRTTGKETQYF.

The rearrangement uses TRBV15 and TRBJ1-3; 7 bases line up with TRBD1. The CDR3 is 16 amino acids. Germline V gene data show CDR1 as LNHNV and CDR2 as YYDKDF (reference sequence). The ends lost 3 bases at V and 2 bases at J; junction bases unmatched: 7. The CDR3 here is CATSRGGTVPGNTIYF. As DNA, the CDR3 is TGTGCCACCAGCAGGGGCGGGACAGTTCCTGGAAACACCATATATTTT.

The chain combines TRBV3-1 (or the pseudogene TRBV3-2) with TRBJ2-2, with a weak D call TRBD2 (5 bases). V was shortened by 0 bases and J by 7 bases, with 15 bases between the two germline ends. In germline, CDR1 is LGHDT, CDR2 YNNKEL (reference sequence). This CDR3 comprises 16 residues. The CDR3 coding sequence is TGTGCCAGCAGCCAAGAAGGGCTAGCATTGGTCGGGGAGCTGTTTTTT. Its protein product is CASSQEGLALVGELFF.

This chain joins TRBV6-1 and TRBJ1-4, with D hard to call. The V gene lost 3 bases and the J gene lost 8 bases, with 13 bases spanning the gap. This CDR3 is built from 14 residues. CDR1 is MNHNS and CDR2 is SASEGT in the germline V gene. The CDR3 DNA is TGTGCCAGCAGTGACATTTTTAGCGGGGAAAAACTGTTTTTT. Its translation: CASSDIFSGEKLFF.

J is TRBJ1-4 and V is TRBV23-1; perhaps TRBD1 as D (6 bases). TRBV23-1 belongs to the ORF category, with a function that is uncertain. The CDR3 extends over 15 amino acids. V lost 7 bases, J lost 5 bases, and 17 bases lay in between. CDR3 residues: CASTLGGPLNEKLFF. CDR3 DNA: TGCGCCAGCACTCTGGGGGGCCCACTCAATGAAAAACTGTTTTTT.

The J gene is TRBJ2-1, the V gene TRBV4-2; TRBD1 matches at 7 bases. V trimming: 3 bases; J trimming: 4 bases; junction bases outside the gene matches: 6. In germline, CDR1 is LGHNA, CDR2 YNFKEQ. There are 15 residues in the CDR3. The CDR3 sequence is CASSQAGTAYNEQFF. The CDR3 DNA sequence: TGTGCCAGCAGCCAGGCCGGGACAGCGTACAATGAGCAGTTCTTC.